The source of this TCR beta chain is a study of blood T cell repertoires in COVID-19. Study in general: PBMCs, B-cell-depleted T cells, or T cells provided the cDNA or gDNA that made up the material.

Each participant's cohort was designated according to participant-reported clinical history. Only in-frame clones appear in the TCRdb table, and some are missing; sequencing was by immunoSEQ multiplex PCR. The top ten clones hold under 3% of a sample with 290,000 or so clones, roughly nine tenths of them seen once. The sequenced sample consisted of PBMCs or T cells enriched from blood (not recorded which). The clonotype originates from a woman aged 18-35 years who had recovered from COVID-19.

The CDR3 region is CASSLLGQANTEAFF. In DNA form, the CDR3 reads TGTGCCAGCAGCTTACTGGGACAGGCTAACACTGAAGCTTTCTTT. The rearrangement uses TRBV11-3 and TRBJ1-1, with 8 nucleotides matching TRBD1. Losses at the gene ends were 2 bases for V and 2 bases for J; bases not matched to a gene: 4. Germline loops: CDR1 SGHNT, CDR2 YENEEA. This CDR3 contains 15 residues.